The TCR beta chain described here comes from a study of blood T cell repertoires in COVID-19. Deletions cut 5 bases from V and 9 bases from J, with 17 bases between. Germline V gives CDR1 LNHDA, CDR2 SQIVND (reference sequence). CDR3 length: 15 amino acids. Per the original data handling: From reference gene primer amplification, estimates of nucleated cell counts were derived. Only in-frame clones appear in the TCRdb table, and some are missing; sequencing was by immunoSEQ multiplex PCR. V and J calls and clone size are copied from that table; D and trimming were computed from the DNA. This table has over 50,000 clones, 65% to 85% appearing once.

Sequencing input: peripheral blood. The TCR was taken from a human donor with active or convalescent COVID-19. The donor label of this sample is uncertain. This chain connects TRBV19 to TRBJ1-6, with D uncertain. CDR3 protein: CASSPGVEVRSPLHF. The CDR3 nucleotides read TGTGCCAGTAGTCCCGGCGTGGAGGTCCGTTCACCCCTCCACTTT.